The 27 T cell receptor beta chains presented below share a single source sample, sequenced in a study of CD4 T cells in relation to SARS-CoV-2 and coronaviruses. For these TCRs, the target antigens are not known. The unexposed donors gave CD4+ T cells in about 2010-2019, prior to COVID-19. CD4+ T cells were isolated from the cells after around 10 days of culture. Libraries were prepared by immunoSEQ multiplex PCR; TCRdb keeps only in-frame clonotypes and omits some of them. The sample has 24,000 or so clones, about four fifths seen once. Source material: CD4+ T cells from PBMCs, cultured in vitro. The receptors were sampled from a human donor in good health.

The J gene is TRBJ1-1, the V gene TRBV6-1, with D unresolved. Germline lookup yields CDR1 MNHNS and CDR2 SASEGT. V was pared by 3 bases and J by 5 bases, with 10 bases between. This CDR3 has 13 amino acids. This chain's CDR3 is CASSEAGRTEAFF. The CDR3 region has the DNA TGTGCCAGCAGTGAGGCGGGGAGGACTGAAGCTTTCTTT.

The V gene is TRBV29-1, the J gene TRBJ2-1; D remains ambiguous. Trimming removed 3 bases at V and 5 bases at J, with 5 bases between. Germline CDR1 reads SQVTM; CDR2 reads ANQGSEA. The CDR3 spans 11 residues. Here the CDR3 DNA reads TGCAGCGTTGAGACGGACAATGAGCAGTTCTTC. Translating gives CSVETDNEQFF.

In DNA form, the CDR3 reads TGTGCCAGCAGCTTCCCAGGGGTCAATGAGCAGTTCTTC. Protein product: CASSFPGVNEQFF. This rearrangement joins TRBV11-3 to TRBJ2-1, with a weak D call TRBD1 (6 bases). CDR3 length: 13 amino acids. Germline V gene lookup returns CDR1 SGHNT and CDR2 YENEEA. Trimming took off 3 bases at V and 6 bases at J, with 9 bases between the two ends.

This clone was found a few times. This chain links TRBV7-7 with TRBJ2-7, with 9 bases lining up with TRBD1. V trimming: 6 bases; J trimming: 3 bases; junction bases outside the gene matches: 6. The CDR3 is 14 amino acids. Germline V CDR1 and CDR2: SSHAT, FNYEAQ (reference sequence). The CDR3 region has the DNA TGTGCCAGCAGTTCCGGACAGGGGAGCTACGAGCAGTACTTC. It specifies CASSSGQGSYEQYF.

The chain couples TRBV7-3 to TRBJ2-2; the D gene is possibly TRBD1 (5 bases). The CDR3 consists of 14 residues. Germline CDR1 reads SGHTA; CDR2 reads FQGTGA. V lost 2 bases, J lost 2 bases, and 6 bases lay in between. The CDR3 DNA reads TGTGCCAGCAGCTTACAGGGTAACACCGGGGAGCTGTTTTTT. Its translation is CASSLQGNTGELFF.

This chain joins TRBV7-2 and TRBJ2-1; no clear D. The germline gives CDR1 SGHTA, CDR2 FQGNSA. The V end lost 5 bases, the J end lost 9 bases, and 11 bases lay between the germline ends. This CDR3 comprises 12 residues. CDR3 coding DNA: TGTGCCAGCAGCCTCTTAAAAGGTGAGCAGTTCTTC. Its translation is CASSLLKGEQFF.

The V and J genes are TRBV11-2 and TRBJ1-6; a weak D match, TRBD1 (5 bases). The CDR3 has 15 amino acids. Trimming took off 8 bases at V and 0 bases at J, with 11 bases between the two ends. Germline lookup yields CDR1 SGHAT and CDR2 FQNNGV. The CDR3 sequence: CASGGRDSYNSPLHF. DNA of the CDR3: TGTGCCAGCGGGGGGAGGGACTCCTATAATTCACCCCTCCACTTT. The whole variable domain, remainder taken from reference TRBV11-2 and TRBJ1-6, is EAGVAQSPRYKIIEKRQSVAFWCNPISGHATLYWYQQILGQGPKLLIQFQNNGVVDDSQLPKDRFSAERLKGVDSTLKIQPAKLEDSAVYLCASGGRDSYNSPLHFGNGTRLTVT.

This clone has more than one count but fewer than ten. DNA for the CDR3: TGTGCCAGCAGCCAAGTTCTAGCGGACACAGATACGCAGTATTTT. Residues: CASSQVLADTDTQYF. This chain connects TRBV14 to TRBJ2-3; 7 bases match TRBD2. In germline, CDR1 is SGHDN, CDR2 FVKESK. The CDR3 spans 15 residues. V was pared by 1 base and J by 2 bases, with 3 bases of the junction left unmatched.

The V call is TRBV7-3, the J call TRBJ2-7, with D possibly TRBD2 on 6 matching bases. There are 14 residues in the CDR3. Germline V lookup: CDR1 SGHTA, CDR2 FQGTGA. V lost 3 bases and J 3 bases, leaving 12 bases between the germline ends. In DNA, the CDR3 is TGTGCCAGCAGCTTCGCAGGAGGGAACTACGAGCAGTACTTC. Its protein product is CASSFAGGNYEQYF.

V is TRBV7-6 and J is TRBJ2-1; a weak D match, TRBD1 (6 bases). V was cut by 1 base and J by 6 bases, with 13 bases left in between. This CDR3 has 15 amino acids. The germline V gene encodes CDR1 SGHVS and CDR2 FNYEAQ. CDR3 protein: CASSLGQGIINEQFF. The CDR3 region has the DNA TGTGCCAGCAGCTTAGGCCAGGGGATTATCAATGAGCAGTTCTTC.

The chain uses TRBV30 and TRBJ1-3; possibly TRBD1 for D (6 bases). The V end was cut by 1 base, the J end by 0 bases, with 16 bases between. In germline, CDR1 is GTSNPN, CDR2 SVGIG (reference sequence). The CDR3 has 17 amino acids. CDR3 residues: CAWSGFGDRNSGNTIYF. The CDR3 DNA is TGTGCCTGGAGTGGGTTCGGCGACAGGAACTCTGGAAACACCATATATTTT.

The CDR3 reads CAISESGDRGRSDTQYF. The CDR3 coding sequence is TGTGCCATCAGTGAGTCGGGGGACAGGGGAAGGTCAGATACGCAGTATTTT. V is TRBV10-3 and J is TRBJ2-3, with 10 bases fitting TRBD1. The CDR3 extends over 17 amino acids. The germline V gene encodes CDR1 ENHRY and CDR2 SYGVKD. Trimming took 0 bases from V and 4 from J; bases not matched to a gene: 7.

V gene TRBV11-2 combines with J gene TRBJ1-5; D ambiguous. CDR1 is SGHAT and CDR2 is FQNNGV in the germline V gene. V was cut by 0 bases and J by 1 base, with 7 bases left in between. The CDR3 totals 15 residues. The CDR3 reads CASSLEAGSNQPQHF. The CDR3 nucleotides are TGTGCCAGCAGCTTAGAGGCCGGCAGCAATCAGCCCCAGCATTTT. Using reference TRBV11-2 and TRBJ1-5 for the parts outside the CDR3, the full variable domain is EAGVAQSPRYKIIEKRQSVAFWCNPISGHATLYWYQQILGQGPKLLIQFQNNGVVDDSQLPKDRFSAERLKGVDSTLKIQPAKLEDSAVYLCASSLEAGSNQPQHFGDGTRLSIL.

The rearrangement links TRBV4-2 to TRBJ1-2, with D uncertain. V dropped 0 bases and J dropped 3 bases, with 11 bases sitting between them. Germline lookup yields CDR1 LGHNA and CDR2 YNFKEQ. There are 15 residues in the CDR3. This chain's CDR3 is CASSQDLGSHYGYTF. DNA for the CDR3: TGTGCCAGCAGCCAAGATCTGGGCAGTCACTATGGCTACACCTTC.

This clone has a single count. The chain has TRBV5-6 and TRBJ2-7, with 11 bases identical to TRBD1. Germline loops: CDR1 SGHDT, CDR2 YYEEEE. Germline trimming cut 0 bases from V and 3 bases from J; bases unmatched to any gene: 2. The CDR3 is 15 amino acids. The chain's CDR3 is CASSLGGTGGYEQYF. The CDR3 DNA reads as TGTGCCAGCAGCTTGGGCGGGACAGGGGGCTACGAGCAGTACTTC.

The V gene is TRBV25-1, the J gene TRBJ1-4, with D possibly matching TRBD1 (5 bases). Germline V gene data show CDR1 as MGHDK and CDR2 as SYGVNS. This CDR3 is 15 amino acids long. V was shortened by 4 bases and J by 3 bases, with 12 bases between the two germline ends. The CDR3 DNA reads TGTGCCAGCAGTGCCGCCAGGGTCTCTAATGAAAAACTGTTTTTT. Its protein product is CASSAARVSNEKLFF.

The sample holds a few counts of this clone. This chain uses TRBV6-4 with TRBJ2-1, with 11 bases matching TRBD2. V shed 3 bases and J 8 bases; nucleotides not matched to a gene: 6. CDR1 and CDR2 from the germline V gene are MRHNA and SNTAGT. This CDR3 region has 15 residues. Here the CDR3 DNA reads TGTGCCAGCAGTGAGACTAGCGGGAATCTGGATGAGCAGTTCTTC. It specifies CASSETSGNLDEQFF.

Only one count was recorded for this clone. The chain links TRBV6-1 to TRBJ2-3; D uncertain. The germline V gene encodes CDR1 MNHNS and CDR2 SASEGT. This CDR3 comprises 16 residues. V was clipped by 1 base and J by 0 bases, with 11 bases between them. Here the CDR3 DNA reads TGTGCCAGCAGTGAAGTGGTGGGCCTTAGCACAGATACGCAGTATTTT. Its translation is CASSEVVGLSTDTQYF.

The chain employs TRBV27 and TRBJ1-4, with D unresolved. The length of the CDR3 is 13 residues. Trimming stripped 5 bases from V and 4 bases from J, with 8 bases between. The germline V gene has CDR1 MNHEY and CDR2 SMNVEV (reference sequence). CDR3 coding DNA: TGTGCCAGCAGTCCCCAGGATAATGAAAAACTGTTTTTT. This codes for CASSPQDNEKLFF.

The V gene is TRBV7-9, the J gene TRBJ2-3; D gene ambiguous. The CDR3 consists of 13 residues. V lost 5 bases and J 4 bases, leaving 10 bases between the germline ends. Germline CDR1 SEHNR, CDR2 FQNEAQ (reference sequence). This CDR3 is CASSQSGPDTQYF. In DNA form, the CDR3 reads TGTGCCAGCAGCCAATCGGGTCCAGATACGCAGTATTTT.

A few counts support this clone. The chain is built from TRBV7-3 and TRBJ2-1; D possibly corresponds to TRBD2 (6 bases). CDR1 and CDR2 (germline): SGHTA, FQGTGA. V dropped 2 bases and J dropped 8 bases, with 7 bases sitting between them. The CDR3 has 12 residues. This CDR3 reads CASSLSSDEQFF. For the CDR3, the DNA is TGTGCCAGCAGCTTATCTAGCGATGAGCAGTTCTTC.

The genes are TRBV6-4 and TRBJ2-5; D uncertain. Germline-derived CDR1 and CDR2 are MRHNA and SNTAGT. There are 10 residues in the CDR3. V was clipped by 6 bases and J by 3 bases, with 2 bases between them. CDR3 loop: CASREETQYF. The CDR3 nucleotides read TGTGCCAGCAGAGAAGAGACCCAGTACTTC.

CDR3 protein: CASSQSSDSLYINEQFF. Here the CDR3 DNA reads TGTGCCAGCAGCCAATCGTCGGACAGTTTATATATCAATGAGCAGTTCTTC. The rearrangement uses TRBV7-9 and TRBJ2-1; D perhaps matches TRBD1 (6 bases). This CDR3 is built from 17 residues. V lost 5 bases and J lost 6, with 23 bases in between. Germline V gene sequence: CDR1 SEHNR, CDR2 FQNEAQ (reference sequence).

This chain joins TRBV19 and TRBJ2-3; D unclear. In germline, CDR1 is LNHDA, CDR2 SQIVND (reference sequence). V shed 3 bases and J shed 9 bases, with 7 bases lying between them. CDR3 length: 11 amino acids. The CDR3 DNA reads TGTGCCAGTAGTATTGAACGCACGCAGTATTTT. Protein: CASSIERTQYF. Using reference TRBV19 and TRBJ2-3 for the parts outside the CDR3, the full variable domain is DGGITQSPKYLFRKEGQNVTLSCEQNLNHDAMYWYRQDPGQGLRLIYYSQIVNDFQKGDIAEGYSVSREKKESFPLTVTSAQKNPTAFYLCASSIERTQYFGPGTRLTVL.

A single count supports this clone. The chain links TRBV19 to TRBJ2-5; perhaps TRBD1 as D (5 bases). V was cut by 3 bases and J by 5 bases, with 16 bases left in between. The CDR3 loop spans 15 amino acids. Germline CDR1 reads LNHDA; CDR2 reads SQIVND (reference sequence). In DNA, the CDR3 is TGTGCCAGTAGTATGGGGCAAGGCCAGAGGGAGACCCAGTACTTC. It yields the protein CASSMGQGQRETQYF.

The chain employs TRBV12-3 or TRBV12-4 and TRBJ2-7; no clear D gene. V dropped 3 bases and J dropped 5 bases, with 5 bases sitting between them. The CDR3 is 11 residues long. The CDR3 sequence: CASSFRNEQYF. The CDR3 DNA sequence: TGTGCCAGCAGTTTCCGTAACGAGCAGTACTTC.

V and J are TRBV2 and TRBJ2-3, with 7 bases matching TRBD1. J gave up 5 bases and V 6 bases, and 5 bases lay outside the gene matches. CDR3 length: 13 amino acids. Germline V CDR1 and CDR2: SNHLY, FYNNEI. DNA for the CDR3: TGTGCCAGCAGGGAAACAGGGGTAGATACGCAGTATTTT. Protein product: CASRETGVDTQYF.